This T cell receptor beta chain was sequenced for a study of OX40 agonist ivuxolimab in advanced cancers. Across the study: Patients received ivuxolimab, an intravenous treatment, every 2 weeks at 0.01 to 10 mg/kg.

Patients with autoimmune history or systemic immunosuppression were excluded. Germline V gene lookup returns CDR1 KGHSH and CDR2 LQKENI. This CDR3 is built from 17 residues. After removal of 3 bases from V and 3 bases from J, the junction contained 12 bases not matched to a gene. Study results and limitations: The study observed clonal expansion of CD4+ and CD8+ blood T cells by week 6 at 0.1 to 3.0 mg/kg.

Sequenced by immunoSEQ multiplex PCR; TCRdb stores in-frame clones only, minus some. The sample lists approximately 94,000 clones; 75% to 95% were seen once. Concerning this clone itself: Antigen specificity is unknown.

The sample was CD4+ or CD8+ T cells sorted from blood, taken in a trial of the OX40 agonist ivuxolimab. This sequence joins TRBV18 and TRBJ2-7; 9 bases agree with TRBD1. The TCR comes from an adult with an advanced solid tumor such as melanoma, head and neck, liver or kidney cancer. CDR3: CASSPGTGTSGYYEQYF. CDR3 in DNA: TGTGCCAGCTCACCCGGGACAGGGACCTCGGGATACTACGAGCAGTACTTC. The variable domain in full, completed from reference TRBV18 and TRBJ2-7, reads NAGVMQNPRHLVRRRGQEARLRCSPMKGHSHVYWYRQLPEEGLKFMVYLQKENIIDESGMPKERFSAEFPKEGPSILRIQQVVRGDSAAYFCASSPGTGTSGYYEQYFGPGTRLTVT.